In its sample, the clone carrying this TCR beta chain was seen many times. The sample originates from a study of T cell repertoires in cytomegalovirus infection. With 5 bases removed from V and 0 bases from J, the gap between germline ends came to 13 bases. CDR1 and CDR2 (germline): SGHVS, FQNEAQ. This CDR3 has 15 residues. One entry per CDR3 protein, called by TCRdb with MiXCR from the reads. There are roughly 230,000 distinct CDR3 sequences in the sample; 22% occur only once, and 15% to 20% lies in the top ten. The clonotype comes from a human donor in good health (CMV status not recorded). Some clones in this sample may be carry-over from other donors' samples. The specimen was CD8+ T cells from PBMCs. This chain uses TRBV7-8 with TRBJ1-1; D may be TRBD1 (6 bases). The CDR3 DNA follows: TGTGCCAGCAGCAAGGACAGTACTATGAACACTGAAGCTTTCTTT. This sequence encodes CASSKDSTMNTEAFF.